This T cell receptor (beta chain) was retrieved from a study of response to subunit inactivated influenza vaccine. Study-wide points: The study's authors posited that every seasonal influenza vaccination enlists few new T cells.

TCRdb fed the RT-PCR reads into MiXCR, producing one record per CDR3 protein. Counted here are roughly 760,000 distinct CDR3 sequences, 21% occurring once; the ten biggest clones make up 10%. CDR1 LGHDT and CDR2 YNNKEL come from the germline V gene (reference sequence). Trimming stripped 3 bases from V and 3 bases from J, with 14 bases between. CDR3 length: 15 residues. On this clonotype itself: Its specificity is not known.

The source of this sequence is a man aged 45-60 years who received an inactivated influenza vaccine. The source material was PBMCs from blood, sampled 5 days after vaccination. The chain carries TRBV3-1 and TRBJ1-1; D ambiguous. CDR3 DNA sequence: TGTGCCAGCAGCCACCCCTATGGGCGGCACACTGAAGCTTTCTTT. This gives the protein CASSHPYGRHTEAFF.